The sequence of this TCR beta chain was determined in a study of cytomegalovirus exposure and HLA in healthy donors (dated by TCRdb to 2017 to 2019). About the study as a whole: According to an earlier analysis of a few hundred of the donors, roughly 180 million T cells yielded some 110 million unique TCR beta sequences and more than 250 Gb of sequence data. Typing coverage differed by locus: A, B, C, DRB1 and DQB1 were typed in about 620-630 donors, DQA1 in 500 to 550, DPA1 in roughly 590, and DPB1 in approximately 450. The later analysis used no new phenotypic data to find candidate immune exposures, relying instead on TCR beta sequences and their occurrence across donors. Across 398 genotyped donors of the cohort, an average of roughly 250,000 unique TCR beta nucleotide sequences per donor were sequenced, and approximately 17% of those sequences were non-productive. The study used immunosequencing to profile the T cell repertoires of 666 subjects and linked those repertoires to cytomegalovirus serostatus. To study patterns of TCR occurrence, a later analysis re-analyzed previously published TCR beta repertoires from hundreds of donors and added high-resolution HLA genotyping. Along with the roughly 710-subject first cohort, a separate validation cohort of some 130 different subjects was used. Class I and class II HLA loci were covered by the typing at four-digit resolution. To predict cytomegalovirus infection status, the study combined high-throughput TCR immunosequencing, statistical association of individual TCRs with disease status, and machine learning. Because of strong linkage in the cohort, five DR-DQ haplotypes were treated as single units for association and clustering. The study was designed to test whether signatures of past pathogen exposure could be identified by cataloging public T cell receptors. An early release covering about 600 HLA-typed donors comprised approximately 290 gigabases of sequencing data and around 86 million unique TCR sequences. In a later genetic analysis, genome-wide SNP genotypes for about three fifths of the roughly 670 donors were used, and that subset was treated as a discovery cohort. The genetic ancestry cluster associated with self-reported Caucasian donors included about four fifths of the roughly 360 genotyped donors. All discovery cohort repertoires had been generated on a single sequencing platform. To decide whether each TCR beta V gene segment behaved as functional or pseudogenic, an earlier analysis of some 600 of the donors relied on high-throughput TCR beta sequencing. Alongside the repertoire data, information on donor age, sex, ethnicity and CMV serostatus was compiled.

In total, about 650 healthy bone marrow donors made up the cohort. At the time of sampling, all cohort members were nominally healthy, though unrecorded immune exposures were likely present. The donor tested CMV seropositive, placing the donor among the 290 or so seropositive members of the cohort. Each donor provided a peripheral blood sample, and peripheral blood mononuclear cells were used for TCR beta sequencing. The Qiagen DNeasy Blood Extraction Kit was used to extract genomic DNA from the blood cell samples. Reading from cysteine to phenylalanine, the CDR3 counts 13 amino acids. The DNA shown is the 39-base CDR3, in frame from base 1. V loses 4 bases, J loses 8 bases, and the germline ends lie 12 bases apart. As encoded in the germline V gene, CDR1 is MDHEN while CDR2 is SYDVKM. The paper as a whole reports these results and caveats: The classifier was reported to diagnose cytomegalovirus status with high specificity and sensitivity in both the original and validation cohorts. Specific HLA alleles were associated with 18,000 or so TCR beta sequences at a false discovery rate of 0.05 in a later analysis. Because counts were too low, seventeen rarely observed V segments, including chromosome 9 orphons, were excluded from the earlier analysis of 500 to 700 of the donors. In a later analysis, most CMV-associated TCR beta chains were found to appear HLA-restricted, with HLA associations seemingly driven largely by CMV exposure. The presence/absence analyses assumed that sequencing depth was roughly uniform across donors, and that assumption may not be true. Strong co-occurrence of HLA alleles, especially DR and DQ, made assigning TCR associations to individual alleles difficult. In a later analysis, several top co-occurrence clusters were reported to appear linked to parvovirus B19, influenza, CMV and Epstein-Barr virus. Some IMGT-functional V segments, including TRBV6-2 and TRBV6-3, could not be distinguished by the 87-base-pair reads and were therefore excluded. The study gave a list of some 150 TCR beta chains associated with cytomegalovirus. A further reported finding was that TCR beta sequences accurately predicted the HLA-A and HLA-B alleles for most subjects in the first cohort. In a later analysis, HLA-associated TCR beta chains were found to be more clonally expanded and to have lower generation probabilities than equally common non-associated chains. The sequencing pipeline was judged likely to have produced a cluster of highly shared sequence variants as a technical artifact. Linkage disequilibrium might explain the correlated functional status among segregating V segments, but an unknown experimental factor could not be ruled out. Only TCR beta chains were sequenced in this cohort, and the absence of alpha or paired-chain data limited detectable features. In a later genetic analysis, a missense DCLRE1C variant was associated with V-gene and J-gene trimming of TCR beta chains, and the association was replicated in an independent cohort. Because HLA typing was unavailable for some donors at each locus, only the typed subset was used in association tests. It was suggested by the authors that the approach could potentially be generalized to other disease states and immunological phenotypes. While some public TCRs were present in many individuals, most TCR sequences turned up only very rarely across donors. A later analysis found that TCR association rates varied across HLA loci, with DRB1 alleles showing the most associated TCRs and HLA-C alleles the fewest. In an earlier analysis of 587 of the donors, most TCR beta V segments were observed in productive rearrangements about 87% or about 30% of the time, broadly matching IMGT annotations. In vitro tests confirmed that three of the cytomegalovirus-associated TCR beta chains recognize cytomegalovirus antigens. Immune exposure information for the cohort was limited to CMV serostatus. In a later genetic analysis, fewer N-insertions in productive TCRs were reported among donors in an Asian-associated ancestry cluster than the approximately 630-donor mean.

In this sample, this clone turned up a few times. Its antigen is currently not known. No base-level quality is on record; no much larger clone is a single base apart. Preparation of the library involved the immunoSEQ multiplex PCR assay. For the multiplex PCR, a mixture combining 60 forward primers for TCR Vbeta segments and 13 reverse primers for TCR Jbeta segments was used. Amplification of the CDR3 region of rearranged TCR beta genes was performed with a multiplex PCR assay on genomic DNA. The Illumina HiSeq System was used to sequence the amplified TCR beta libraries as 87-base-pair reads. The original methods were these. Across the roughly 600 repertoires, a later analysis counted some 80 million unique TCR beta chains, 9 million to 14 million of which were shared by at least two donors. To remove PCR and sequencing errors, raw reads were error-corrected and collapsed into unique sequences using a nearest-neighbor algorithm that merged closely related sequences. To assign V, D and J gene segments, CDR3 sequences were aligned to IMGT reference sequences. For a sequence to be retained, a match of at least six nucleotides was required to both a V gene segment and a J gene segment. A rearrangement counted as productive if the CDR3 had no stop codons and remained in frame with V and J, and every other rearrangement counted as non-productive. CDR3 was defined by IMGT convention, running from the second conserved V-encoded cysteine to the conserved J-encoded phenylalanine. The earlier analysis of about 500 of the donors excluded sequences that lacked an unambiguous match to a single V gene segment. An earlier analysis of over 450 of the donors classified V segments as functional when productive rearrangements were above 56.7% and as segregating when the standard deviation between donors was above 5%. A statistical classification framework was developed to diagnose cytomegalovirus status using the catalog of TCR beta chain sequences. In a later analysis, TCR nucleotide sequences were compared against IMGT/GENE-DB human TR gene sequences so that V and J genes could be assigned. Using the TCRdist pipeline, a later analysis assigned CDR3 sequences along with most-parsimonious VDJ recombination scenarios. In a later analysis, each TCR beta chain was defined by its CDR3 amino acid sequence together with its V-gene family, and reads lacking a unique V-gene family were excluded. To address suspected cross-contamination and a sequencing artifact, a later analysis removed several hundred highly shared, low-generation-probability nucleotide sequences. In a later analysis, a clonal expansion index for each public chain was calculated from normalized within-repertoire ranks of inferred template counts. In a later analysis, generation probabilities were computed using a VDJ recombination model fitted to out-of-frame rearrangements, and the results were checked against IGoR. Hypergeometric tests were used in a later analysis to score TCR-TCR, TCR-HLA and TCR-CMV co-occurrence, with a repertoire-size bias correction applied to the TCR pairs. A later analysis estimated false discovery rates by permuting HLA or CMV assignments 20 times. In a later analysis, co-occurring TCRs were grouped using DBSCAN, and TCRdist sequence similarity was added for clustering within HLA-allele-positive subsets. Repertoires with fewer than 30,000 or more than 120,000 public chains, plus five repertoires with anomalous nucleotide sharing, were excluded from co-occurrence clustering. As stored in TCRdb, this immuneACCESS dataset retains in-frame rearrangements with V and J assigned. A fraction of the clones does not appear; measured against another copy, unresolved V genes explain less than half of the discrepancy, and the remainder lacks a known reason. D and trimming were read from the DNA, whereas the V and J calls and clone size are those reported in that table. Within this sample are tens of thousands of clones, with about 81% of them counted one time only. Around 54% of the sample is taken by the ten largest.

The receptor was derived from a man aged 50 to 60 in good health and CMV-seropositive. The V and J segments used are TRBV28 and TRBJ1-5, with the D gene not confidently named. Sequencing was done on a sample of PBMCs. The base sequence is TGTGCCAGCAGTTCACCCGTCCGGGAGCCCCAGCATTTT. Its protein product is CASSSPVREPQHF.